This T cell receptor beta chain was sequenced during a study of response to subunit inactivated influenza vaccine. Broader study findings: It was the authors' suggestion that each seasonal influenza vaccination recruits few new T cells.

This clonotype appeared a few times. Its antigen is as yet unknown. The CDR3 is 13 residues long. From germline, CDR1 is SGHRS and CDR2 YFSETQ. Trimming took 0 bases from V and 1 from J, leaving 5 bases between them. TCRdb analysed the RT-PCR reads with MiXCR anew, one entry per CDR3 protein. This sample has about 180,000 distinct CDR3 sequences, with roughly 8.7% found just once. The clonotype originates from a man over 45 who received an inactivated influenza vaccine. The chain recombines TRBV5-1 with TRBJ2-7; D is unclear. The sequenced sample was non-naive T cells sorted from PBMCs, obtained on the day of vaccination. CDR3 bases: TGCGCCAGCAGCTTGGAGTTGTCCTACGAGCAGTACTTC. Translation: CASSLELSYEQYF.